Listed below are T cell receptor beta chains from one sample, sequenced in a study of blood T cell repertoires in COVID-19. The data were produced by immunoSEQ multiplex PCR, yet TCRdb's version contains in-frame clones alone and is incomplete. The table shows 210,000 or so clones, with about 91% occurring only once. The material sequenced was peripheral blood. Receptor source: a young man with active or convalescent COVID-19. CDR3s include the opening cysteine and the closing phenylalanine or tryptophan. The D gene is left open where the match is weak. For some rows the clone size is stated as once, few or many, or as a class when expanded; others skip it.

clone size	V gene	CDR3 length	D gene	J gene	CDR3 DNA	CDR3 protein
NA	TRBV30	15	NA	TRBJ2-5	TGTGCCTGGAGCGGTCTTGGGGCCGTGGGAGAGACCCAGTACTTC	CAWSGLGAVGETQYF
NA	TRBV9	15	NA	TRBJ2-1	TGTGCCAGCAGCGTAGAGACTTGGACTTACAATGAGCAGTTCTTC	CASSVETWTYNEQFF
once	TRBV10-3	14	TRBD1	TRBJ1-2	TGTGCCATCAGCCAACAGGGGGCAGAGGTTGGCTACACCTTC	CAISQQGAEVGYTF
NA	TRBV7-2	15	TRBD2	TRBJ2-7	TGTGCCAGCAGCTTACGTGGGAGGGCCCCTCACGAGCAGTACTTC	CASSLRGRAPHEQYF
NA	TRBV3-1/TRBV3-2	12	NA	TRBJ2-5	TGTGCCAGCAGCCAAGCGGGTGAGACCCAGTACTTC	CASSQAGETQYF
NA	TRBV27	14	NA	TRBJ2-7	TGTGCCAGCAGTTTATCATGGACTTCCCACGAGCAGTACTTC	CASSLSWTSHEQYF
NA	TRBV10-3	13	NA	TRBJ1-2	TGTGCCATCAGCTCCCGCGCAGGCTATGGCTACACCTTC	CAISSRAGYGYTF
NA	TRBV6-5	15	NA	TRBJ2-1	TGTGCCAGCAGTTACTCGATCCAGGTATACAATGAGCAGTTCTTC	CASSYSIQVYNEQFF
NA	TRBV28	18	NA	TRBJ2-1	TGTGCCACCCACGCGCGGGTTGGGACTCAACTACACTACAATGAGCAGTTCTTC	CATHARVGTQLHYNEQFF
NA	TRBV18	15	TRBD1	TRBJ1-2	TGTGCCAGCTCCCTTAAGACAGGGGGGAACTATGGCTACACCTTC	CASSLKTGGNYGYTF
NA	TRBV28	18	TRBD1	TRBJ1-5	TGTGCCAGCAGCCCCCCCGGGACAGCCTTCTATAGCAATCAGCCCCAGCATTTT	CASSPPGTAFYSNQPQHF
NA	TRBV2	16	NA	TRBJ2-1	TGTGCCAGCAGTGTGGCCGCGGATGGCCAGTACAATGAGCAGTTCTTC	CASSVAADGQYNEQFF
NA	TRBV19	13	TRBD1	TRBJ2-1	TGTGCCAGTAAGGACAGGGGTTACAATGAGCAGTTCTTC	CASKDRGYNEQFF
NA	TRBV7-9	17	NA	TRBJ1-1	TGTGCCAGCAGCTTAGCAGGGTTTATTGGGGCAGGCACTGAAGCTTTCTTT	CASSLAGFIGAGTEAFF
NA	TRBV5-6	15	NA	TRBJ1-5	TGTGCCAGCAGCTTGGTGCAGGGTAGGGATCAGCCCCAGCATTTT	CASSLVQGRDQPQHF
NA	TRBV6-5	12	TRBD2	TRBJ2-7	TGTGCCAGCATAGCGGGAGACTACGAGCAGTACTTC	CASIAGDYEQYF
NA	TRBV7-9	14	NA	TRBJ2-7	TGTGCCAGCAGCTCCTATTCAGGGAAGGGCGAGCAGTACTTC	CASSSYSGKGEQYF
NA	TRBV19	15	TRBD1	TRBJ1-1	TGTGCCAGTAGTGTGGAGGGGGCTGCCCTCGCTGAAGCTTTCTTT	CASSVEGAALAEAFF
NA	TRBV30	13	NA	TRBJ2-7	TGTGCCTGGAGTGTAGGGCAGGGCTACGAGCAGTACTTC	CAWSVGQGYEQYF
few	TRBV7-6	14	TRBD1	TRBJ1-2	TGTGCCAGCAGCCACCGGACAGGGAGTGGTGGCTACACCTTC	CASSHRTGSGGYTF
NA	TRBV5-4	15	TRBD2	TRBJ2-7	TGTGCCAGCAGCTTGGGTGGCGGGAGCTATGTAGAGCAGTACTTC	CASSLGGGSYVEQYF
NA	TRBV15	18	TRBD2	TRBJ2-7	TGTGCCACCAGCAGAGCGGTGGGACTAGCGGGAGTCATCTACGAGCAGTACTTC	CATSRAVGLAGVIYEQYF
NA	TRBV7-2	16	NA	TRBJ2-4	TGTGCCAGCAGCTTAGCAACTATCCTAGCCAAAAACATTCAGTACTTC	CASSLATILAKNIQYF
NA	TRBV2	14	NA	TRBJ2-3	TGTGCCAGCAGTGAGGGGCCCGCTGGCCATACGCAGTATTTT	CASSEGPAGHTQYF
NA	TRBV30	16	NA	TRBJ2-3	TGTGCCTGGAGTGTACGGGGAGCTGCGAGCACAGATACGCAGTATTTT	CAWSVRGAASTDTQYF
NA	TRBV28	15	TRBD1	TRBJ1-1	TGTGCCAGCACCCTAGGGGGACAGGGGAACACTGAAGCTTTCTTT	CASTLGGQGNTEAFF
NA	TRBV5-4	14	NA	TRBJ2-5	TGTGCCAGCAGCTTGGGACACGCCCAAGAGACCCAGTACTTC	CASSLGHAQETQYF
NA	TRBV5-1	15	NA	TRBJ1-4	TGCGCCAGCAGCTTGGCAGGGCAGCCTAATGAAAAACTGTTTTTT	CASSLAGQPNEKLFF
NA	TRBV27	14	TRBD1	TRBJ1-1	TGTGCCAGCAGTTTATCGACAGGGGGAACTGAAGCTTTCTTT	CASSLSTGGTEAFF
NA	TRBV9	15	NA	TRBJ2-7	TGTGCCAGCAGCGTAGGGGGGCGCGGGGGTTACGAGCAGTACTTC	CASSVGGRGGYEQYF
NA	TRBV7-2	14	NA	TRBJ2-1	TGTGCCAGCAGCCCTAGAGGGCAGTGGAATGAGCAGTTCTTC	CASSPRGQWNEQFF
NA	TRBV28	16	NA	TRBJ1-3	TGTGCCAGCAGTCCGCCGCTAGCAATGTCTGGAAACACCATATATTTT	CASSPPLAMSGNTIYF